The subject of this entry is one TCR beta chain. What it binds is unknown. Data came from immunoSEQ multiplex PCR; TCRdb stores just in-frame clones and leaves some out. Of 2 million to 3 million clones in the sample, 90% to 95% are singletons; the top ten hold about 0.34%. CDR1 is SGHTS and CDR2 is YDEGEE in the germline V gene. The V gene end was trimmed by 5 bases and the J gene end by 2 bases; junction bases not matched to a gene: 11. This CDR3 is built from 17 residues. The sample belongs to a study of shared clonotypes between healthy human individuals. Regarding the study as a whole: Roughly 5% of naive CD4 clonotypes were shared across a handful of donors.

The sequenced sample was naive CD4+ T cells from PBMCs. The subset is: CD45RA+ positively selected. The clonotype was recovered from a man between 18 and 29 years old in good health. Some clones in this sample may be carry-over from other donors' samples. V is TRBV5-8 and J is TRBJ2-7; 12 bases match TRBD2. The DNA for the CDR3 is TGTGCCAGCAGTTTGTGGCTAGCGGGAGGGTCCCCCTACGAGCAGTACTTC. Its translation: CASSLWLAGGSPYEQYF.